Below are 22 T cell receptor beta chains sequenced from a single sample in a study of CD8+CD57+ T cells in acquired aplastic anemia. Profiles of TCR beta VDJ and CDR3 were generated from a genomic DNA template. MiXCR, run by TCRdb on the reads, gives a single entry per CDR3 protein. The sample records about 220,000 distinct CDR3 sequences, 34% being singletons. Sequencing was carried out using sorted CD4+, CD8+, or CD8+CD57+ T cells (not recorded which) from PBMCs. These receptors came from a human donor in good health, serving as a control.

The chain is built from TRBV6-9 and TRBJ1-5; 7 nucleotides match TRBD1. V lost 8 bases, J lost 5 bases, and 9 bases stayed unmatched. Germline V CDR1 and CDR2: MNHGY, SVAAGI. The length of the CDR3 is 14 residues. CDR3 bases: TGTGCCAGCCAACCAGGGGGTTTCGATCAGCCCCAGCATTTT. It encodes CASQPGGFDQPQHF.

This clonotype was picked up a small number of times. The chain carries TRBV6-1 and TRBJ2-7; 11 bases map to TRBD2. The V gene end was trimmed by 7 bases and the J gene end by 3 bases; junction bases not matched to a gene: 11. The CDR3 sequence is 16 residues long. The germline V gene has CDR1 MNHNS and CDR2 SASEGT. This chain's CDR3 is CASTRTGTSGSYEQYF. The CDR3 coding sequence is TGTGCCAGCACCAGGACAGGGACTAGCGGAAGCTACGAGCAGTACTTC.

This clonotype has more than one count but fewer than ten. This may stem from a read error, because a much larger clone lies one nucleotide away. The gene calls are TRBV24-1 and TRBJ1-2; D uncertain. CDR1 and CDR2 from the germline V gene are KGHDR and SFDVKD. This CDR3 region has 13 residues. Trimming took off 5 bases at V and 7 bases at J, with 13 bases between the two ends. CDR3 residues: CATSGPMTGGYTF. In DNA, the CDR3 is TGTGCCACCAGTGGTCCAATGACTGGTGGCTACACCTTC.

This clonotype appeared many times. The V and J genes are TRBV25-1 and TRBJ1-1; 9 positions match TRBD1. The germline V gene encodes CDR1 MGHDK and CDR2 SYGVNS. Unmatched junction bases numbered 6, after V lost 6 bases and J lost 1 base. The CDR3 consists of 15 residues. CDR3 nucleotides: TGTGCCAGCAGGAAGGAGGACAGGGGGAACACTGAAGCTTTCTTT. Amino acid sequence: CASRKEDRGNTEAFF.

Written as DNA, the CDR3 is TGTGCCAGCTATATGAGTCAGGTGGACACTGAAGCTTTCTTT. It yields the protein CASYMSQVDTEAFF. V gene TRBV7-9 combines with J gene TRBJ1-1; D not resolved. Germline CDR1 SEHNR, CDR2 FQNEAQ (reference sequence). V lost 8 bases and J 3 bases, leaving 16 bases between the germline ends. The length of the CDR3 is 14 residues. The full variable domain, its missing parts supplied by reference TRBV7-9 and TRBJ1-1, is DTGVSQNPRHKITKRGQNVTFRCDPISEHNRLYWYRQTLGQGPEFLTYFQNEAQLEKSRLLSDRFSAERPKGSFSTLEIQRTEQGDSAMYLCASYMSQVDTEAFFGQGTRLTVV.

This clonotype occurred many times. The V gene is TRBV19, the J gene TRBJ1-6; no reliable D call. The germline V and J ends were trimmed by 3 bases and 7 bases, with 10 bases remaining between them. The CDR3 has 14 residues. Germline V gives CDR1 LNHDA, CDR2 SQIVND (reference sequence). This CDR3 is CASSIRQANSPLHF. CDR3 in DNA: TGTGCCAGTAGTATTCGGCAGGCCAATTCACCCCTCCACTTT.

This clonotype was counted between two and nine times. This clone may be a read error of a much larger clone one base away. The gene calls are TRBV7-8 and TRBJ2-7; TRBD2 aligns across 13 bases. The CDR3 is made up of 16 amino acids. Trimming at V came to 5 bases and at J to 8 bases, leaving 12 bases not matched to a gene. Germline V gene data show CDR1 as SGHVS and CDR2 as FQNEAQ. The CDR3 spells CASSQPGTSGTHKQYF. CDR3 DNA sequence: TGTGCCAGCAGCCAGCCCGGGACTAGCGGGACCCACAAGCAGTACTTC.

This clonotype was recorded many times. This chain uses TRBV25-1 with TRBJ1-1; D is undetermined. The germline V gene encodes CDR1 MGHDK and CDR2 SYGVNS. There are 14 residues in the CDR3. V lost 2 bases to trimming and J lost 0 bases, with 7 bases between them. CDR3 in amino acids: CASSENPMNTEAFF. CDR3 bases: TGTGCCAGCAGTGAAAACCCAATGAACACTGAAGCTTTCTTT.

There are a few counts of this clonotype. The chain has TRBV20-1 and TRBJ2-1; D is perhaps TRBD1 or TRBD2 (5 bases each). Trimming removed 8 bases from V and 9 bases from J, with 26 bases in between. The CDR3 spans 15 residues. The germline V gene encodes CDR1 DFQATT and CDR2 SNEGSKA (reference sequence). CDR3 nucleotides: TGCAGTTTCACCCCGGCCCGGGGCTCAGGGAGTGAGCAGTTCTTC. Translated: CSFTPARGSGSEQFF.

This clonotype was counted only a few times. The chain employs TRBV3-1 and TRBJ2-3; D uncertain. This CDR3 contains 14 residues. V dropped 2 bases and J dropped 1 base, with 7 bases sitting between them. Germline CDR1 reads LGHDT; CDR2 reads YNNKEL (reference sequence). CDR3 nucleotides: TGTGCCAGCAGCCAATTGTCCCGCACAGATACGCAGTATTTT. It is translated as CASSQLSRTDTQYF.

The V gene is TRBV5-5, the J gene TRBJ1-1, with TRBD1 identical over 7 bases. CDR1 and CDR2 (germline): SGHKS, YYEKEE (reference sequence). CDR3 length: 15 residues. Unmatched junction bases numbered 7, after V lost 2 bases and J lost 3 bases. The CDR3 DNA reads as TGTGCCAGCAGCTTCCCACAGGGGTCCGACACTGAAGCTTTCTTT. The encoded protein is CASSFPQGSDTEAFF. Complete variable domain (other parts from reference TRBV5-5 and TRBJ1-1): DAGVTQSPTHLIKTRGQQVTLRCSPISGHKSVSWYQQVLGQGPQFIFQYYEKEERGRGNFPDRFSARQFPNYSSELNVNALLLGDSALYLCASSFPQGSDTEAFFGQGTRLTVV.

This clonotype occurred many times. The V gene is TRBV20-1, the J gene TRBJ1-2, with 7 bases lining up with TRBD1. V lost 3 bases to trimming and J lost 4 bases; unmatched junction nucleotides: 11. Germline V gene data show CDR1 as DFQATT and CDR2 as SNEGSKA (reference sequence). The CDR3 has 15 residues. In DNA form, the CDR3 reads TGCAGTGCTAGTAATTTTCGACAGGGCGTCTATGGCTACACCTTC. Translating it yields CSASNFRQGVYGYTF.

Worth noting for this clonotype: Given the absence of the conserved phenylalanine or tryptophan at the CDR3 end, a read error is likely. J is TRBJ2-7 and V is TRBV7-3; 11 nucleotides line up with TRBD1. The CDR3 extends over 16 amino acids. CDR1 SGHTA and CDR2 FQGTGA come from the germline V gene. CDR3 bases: TGCGCCAGCAGCTTGGTTCTGGACAGGGGGCTCAACGAGCAGTACCTC. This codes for CASSLVLDRGLNEQYL.

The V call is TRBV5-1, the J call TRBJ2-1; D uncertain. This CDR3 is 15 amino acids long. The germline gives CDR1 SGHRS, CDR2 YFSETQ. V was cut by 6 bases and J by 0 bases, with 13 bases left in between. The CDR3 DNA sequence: TGCGCCAGCACCCCAAAGACGAGCTCCTACAATGAGCAGTTCTTC. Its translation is CASTPKTSSYNEQFF.

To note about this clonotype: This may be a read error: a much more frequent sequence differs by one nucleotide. This CDR3 reads CVSIPGQGAGGNQPQHF. DNA of the CDR3: TGTGTCAGCATACCGGGACAGGGAGCCGGGGGCAATCAGCCCCAGCATTTT. V and J are TRBV2 and TRBJ1-5, with 9 nucleotides matching TRBD1. The V gene's germline CDR1 is SNHLY and CDR2 FYNNEI. CDR3 size: 17 residues.

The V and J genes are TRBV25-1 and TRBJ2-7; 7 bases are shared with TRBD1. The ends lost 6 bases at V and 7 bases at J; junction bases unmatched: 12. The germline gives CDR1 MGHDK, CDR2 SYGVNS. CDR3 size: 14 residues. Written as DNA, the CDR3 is TGTGCCAGCAGCCAGAGACAGGGTGGCACTGAGCAGTACTTC. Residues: CASSQRQGGTEQYF.

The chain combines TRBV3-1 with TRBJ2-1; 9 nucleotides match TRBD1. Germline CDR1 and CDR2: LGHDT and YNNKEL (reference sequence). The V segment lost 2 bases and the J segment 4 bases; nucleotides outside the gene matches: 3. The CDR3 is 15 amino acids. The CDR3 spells CASSQTTGGYNEQFF. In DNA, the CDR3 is TGTGCCAGCAGCCAAACGACAGGGGGGTACAATGAGCAGTTCTTC.

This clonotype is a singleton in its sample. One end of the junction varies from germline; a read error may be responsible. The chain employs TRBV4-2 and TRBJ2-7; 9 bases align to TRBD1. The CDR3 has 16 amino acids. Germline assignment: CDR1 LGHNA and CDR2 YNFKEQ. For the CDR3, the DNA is TGTGCCAGCAGCCAAGTGGCCGGGACAGGGACGTACGAGCAGTGCTTC. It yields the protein CASSQVAGTGTYEQCF.

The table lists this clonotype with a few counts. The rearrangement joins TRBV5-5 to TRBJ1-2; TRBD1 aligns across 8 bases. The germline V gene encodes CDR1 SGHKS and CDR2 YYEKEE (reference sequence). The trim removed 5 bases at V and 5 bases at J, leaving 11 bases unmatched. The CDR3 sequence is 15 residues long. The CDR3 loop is CASSSTGTGLYGYTF. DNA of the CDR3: TGTGCCAGCAGTTCGACCGGGACAGGTCTATATGGCTACACCTTC.

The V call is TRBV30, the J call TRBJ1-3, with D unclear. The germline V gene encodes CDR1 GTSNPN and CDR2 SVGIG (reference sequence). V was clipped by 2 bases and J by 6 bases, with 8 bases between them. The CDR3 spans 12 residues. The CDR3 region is CAWSPPTNTIYF. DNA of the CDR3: TGTGCCTGGAGTCCCCCGACAAACACCATATATTTT.

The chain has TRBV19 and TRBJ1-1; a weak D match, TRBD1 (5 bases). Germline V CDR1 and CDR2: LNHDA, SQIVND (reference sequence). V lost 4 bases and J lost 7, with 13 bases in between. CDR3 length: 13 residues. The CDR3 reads CASSTIGDNEAFF. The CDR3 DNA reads TGTGCCAGTAGTACCATAGGGGATAATGAAGCTTTCTTT. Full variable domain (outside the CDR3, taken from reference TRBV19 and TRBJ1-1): DGGITQSPKYLFRKEGQNVTLSCEQNLNHDAMYWYRQDPGQGLRLIYYSQIVNDFQKGDIAEGYSVSREKKESFPLTVTSAQKNPTAFYLCASSTIGDNEAFFGQGTRLTVV.

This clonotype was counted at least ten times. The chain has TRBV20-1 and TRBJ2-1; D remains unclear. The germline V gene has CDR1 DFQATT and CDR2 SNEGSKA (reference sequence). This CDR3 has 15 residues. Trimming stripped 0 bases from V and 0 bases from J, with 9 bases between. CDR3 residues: CSARDSLNSYNEQFF. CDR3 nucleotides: TGCAGTGCTAGAGATTCCCTGAACTCCTACAATGAGCAGTTCTTC.